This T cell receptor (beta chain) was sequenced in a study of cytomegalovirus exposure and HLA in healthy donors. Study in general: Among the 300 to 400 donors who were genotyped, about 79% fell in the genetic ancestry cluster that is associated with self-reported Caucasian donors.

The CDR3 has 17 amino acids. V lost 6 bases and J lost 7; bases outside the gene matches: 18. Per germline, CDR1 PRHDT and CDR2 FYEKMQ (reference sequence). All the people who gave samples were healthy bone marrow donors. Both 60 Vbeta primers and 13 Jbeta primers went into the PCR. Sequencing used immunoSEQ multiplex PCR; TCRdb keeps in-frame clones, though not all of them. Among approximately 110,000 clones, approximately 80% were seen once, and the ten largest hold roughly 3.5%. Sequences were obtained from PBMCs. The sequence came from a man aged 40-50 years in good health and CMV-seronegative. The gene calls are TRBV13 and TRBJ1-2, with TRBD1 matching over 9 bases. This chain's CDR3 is CASRQDRGRTWGGGYTF. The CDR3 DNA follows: TGTGCCAGCAGGCAGGACAGGGGCCGGACATGGGGAGGTGGCTACACCTTC.